The TCR beta chain described here comes from a study of OX40 agonist ivuxolimab in advanced cancers. Study details: Partial responses were observed in three patients, of whom one had hepatocellular carcinoma and two had cutaneous melanoma.

The table came from immunoSEQ multiplex PCR; TCRdb's copy has only in-frame clones and leaves some out. The repertoire holds over 55,000 clones, with about 88% as singletons. General study results and limits: Antigen specificity of clonally expanded peripheral T cells was not established. There were, on average, more expanded clones in CD8+ T cells than in CD4+.

Concerning this clone: What it recognizes is unknown.

The CDR3 has 16 residues. CDR1 LGHNA and CDR2 YSLEER come from the germline V gene. The V and J ends lost 1 base and 2 bases, in that order; junction bases with no gene match: 5. This chain links TRBV4-3 with TRBJ2-5; 9 bases fit TRBD1. The receptor comes from an adult with an advanced solid tumor such as melanoma, head and neck, liver or kidney cancer. The input for sequencing was CD4+ or CD8+ T cells sorted from blood, taken in a trial of the OX40 agonist ivuxolimab. CDR3 amino acids: CASSQAPGQGQETQYF. As DNA, the CDR3 is TGCGCCAGCAGCCAAGCTCCGGGACAGGGACAAGAGACCCAGTACTTC.